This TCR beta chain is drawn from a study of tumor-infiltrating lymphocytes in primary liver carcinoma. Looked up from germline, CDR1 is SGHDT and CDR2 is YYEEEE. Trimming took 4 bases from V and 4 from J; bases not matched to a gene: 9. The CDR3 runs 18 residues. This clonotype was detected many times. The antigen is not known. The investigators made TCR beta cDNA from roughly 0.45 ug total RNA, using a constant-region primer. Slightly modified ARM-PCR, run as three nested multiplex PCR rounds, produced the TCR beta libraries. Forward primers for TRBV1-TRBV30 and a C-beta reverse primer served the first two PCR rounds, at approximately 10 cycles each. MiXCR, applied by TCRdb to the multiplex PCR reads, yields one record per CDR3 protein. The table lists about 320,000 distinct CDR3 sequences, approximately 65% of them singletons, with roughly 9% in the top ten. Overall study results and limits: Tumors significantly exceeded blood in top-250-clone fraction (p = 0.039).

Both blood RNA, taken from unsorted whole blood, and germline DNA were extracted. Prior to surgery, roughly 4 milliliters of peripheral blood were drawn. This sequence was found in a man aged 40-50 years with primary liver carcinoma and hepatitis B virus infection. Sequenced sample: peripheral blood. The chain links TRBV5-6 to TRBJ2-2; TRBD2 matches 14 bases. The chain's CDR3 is CASSQGLAGVVGTGELFF. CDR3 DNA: TGTGCCAGCAGCCAGGGACTAGCGGGAGTTGTCGGCACCGGGGAGCTGTTTTTT.